Below, one T cell receptor beta chain is given with its context. Its antigen remains unidentified. No base qualities exist here, and no much larger clone lies one base off it. The library came from 5' RACE. These reads were obtained on an Illumina HiSeq 2000. Template switching introduced a universal primer binding site; the final cDNA contained a unique molecular identifier, enabling accurate counting of TCR cDNA molecules. First-strand cDNA for TCR alpha and beta chains was synthesized from specific primers in the conserved constant-segment region. Each cDNA library was double barcoded, with a SMART-Mk sample barcode plus Illumina barcodes, to control for contamination. TruSeq adapter sequences, together with Illumina sample barcodes, were added in two successive PCR steps. Sequencing of the TCR alpha and beta cDNA libraries was done on the Illumina HiSeq platform using custom primers. The original methods were these. Raw reads were processed with MiGEC to extract unique molecular identifiers, and MiXCR was used to determine CDR3 positions. Recombination models were inferred per individual with the repgenHMM and IGoR tools using an EM algorithm. Shared clonotype analysis was performed with the tcR package in R, normalizing sharing by the product of cloneset sizes. Out-of-frame nonproductive sequences were analyzed to study raw recombination free of thymic and clonal selection effects. TCRdb ran its own pipeline on the public reads, namely fastp trimming at Q25 and MiXCR clone calling, and kept in-frame beta chains. Every entry covers one CDR3 protein and lists the most common genes and DNA from its rows. For this entry, the V and J calls and clone size follow TCRdb and not the study's own pipeline. The sample table holds roughly 200,000 distinct CDR3 sequences, of which around 15% were seen once. Clones ranked in the top ten supply 40% of the sample.

Every donor was a healthy Caucasian. The twin cohort consisted of three pairs of female monozygotic twins, all aged roughly 18 to 29 years. CD4+ and CD8+ T cell populations were isolated with positive isolation kits from Invitrogen. These data belong to a study of identical twins (dated by TCRdb to 2016 to 2017). As for the study more broadly: To test whether fetal clonotypes persist, the study used deep sequencing on TCR alpha and beta repertoires from monozygotic twins, unrelated adults of various ages, and cord blood. Replicate twin experiments were performed at different times using different library preparation protocols to rule out contamination.

Beyond this particular receptor, the publication reports: Invariant T cells such as MAIT and iNKT could partly confound zero-insertion analyses, though diverse VJ usage argued against this for most clonotypes. Abundant cord blood beta clonotypes had fewer insertions, young adult naive repertoires showed a similar but weaker trend, and memory repertoires showed no such trend. Out-of-frame TCR alpha sharing in monozygotic twins was systematically underestimated by recombination models, whereas sharing between unrelated individuals was in agreement with the recombination models. Out-of-frame TCR alpha sequences shared between twins showed an excess of low generation-probability sequences compared with coincidental sharing between unrelated individuals. Excess twin sharing in beta out-of-frame sequences was weaker because fewer shared sequences lowered the signal-to-noise ratio. Because the same donors could not be followed over many years, conclusions were based on cross-sectional statistical analysis.

V loses 3 bases, J loses 9 bases, and the germline ends lie 19 bases apart. For CDR1 and CDR2, the germline V gene lists LGHNA and YSLEER. From the cysteine up to the phenylalanine, the CDR3 has a length of 15 residues. The kept DNA is CDR3 alone, 45 bases in frame from the first base. The data also belong to a second study, concerning T cells expressing NK-cell markers. The second study also describes: TCR beta-chain repertoires were profiled in sorted CD3+CD56+NKG2C+, CD3+CD56+NKG2C- and CD3+CD56-NKG2C+ T-cell subsets from roughly eight donors. Among the eight sequenced donors, seven were HCMV-seropositive and one was HCMV-seronegative. In several experiments an anti-gammadeltaTCR antibody was added to restrict sorting to alphabetaTCR-expressing T cells. In several donors, the dominant CD3+CD56+NKG2C+ clonotypes ranked among the top 10 CD8+ clonotypes, making up 1.0-7.0% of CD8+ T cells. Those dominant clonotypes were again the most abundant among CD3+CD56-NKG2C+ cells in a handful of donors, at roughly 25-60.1%. It remained unclear whether the expanded NKG2C-expressing T cell clones were specific for HCMV antigens. Randomly selected healthy volunteers, three men and five women, were used as the eight sequenced donors. HCMV serostatus was determined by detecting HCMV-specific IgG in serum with a commercial ELISA kit. Reads were demultiplexed and grouped by UMI with MIGEC, and clonotypes were assembled and quantified with MiTCR. To exclude erroneous sequences, only TCR cDNA sequences supported by at least two reads were retained. The tcR package was used for downstream repertoire analysis, with clonotypes matched between fractions based on CDR3 nucleotide sequence plus V segment. VDJmatch was used to annotate antigen specificity against VDJdb, with one amino acid substitution allowed in CDR3.

The sequence was collected from a young woman in good health. The sequence links TRBV4-3 to TRBJ2-3; TRBD2 is a possible D gene, resting on 6 matching bases. Sequenced material: CD8+ T cells sorted from blood. The encoded CDR3 is CASSQTTSPRATQYF. The bases are TGCGCCAGCAGCCAGACGACTAGTCCCCGGGCGACGCAGTATTTT.